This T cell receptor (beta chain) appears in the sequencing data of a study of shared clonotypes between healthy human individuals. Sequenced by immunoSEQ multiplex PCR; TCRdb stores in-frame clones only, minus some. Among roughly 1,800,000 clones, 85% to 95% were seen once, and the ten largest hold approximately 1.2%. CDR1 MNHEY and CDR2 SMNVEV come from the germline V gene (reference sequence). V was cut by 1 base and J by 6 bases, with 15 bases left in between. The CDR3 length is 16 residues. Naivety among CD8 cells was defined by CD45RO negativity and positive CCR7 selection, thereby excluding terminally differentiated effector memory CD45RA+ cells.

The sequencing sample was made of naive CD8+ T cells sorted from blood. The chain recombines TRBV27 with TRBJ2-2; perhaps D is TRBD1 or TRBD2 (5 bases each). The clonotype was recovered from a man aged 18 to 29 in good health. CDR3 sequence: CASSLFVQGPAGELFF. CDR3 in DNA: TGTGCCAGCAGTTTATTCGTCCAGGGACCCGCCGGGGAGCTGTTTTTT.